This TCR beta chain was recorded in a study of beta chain features in type 1 diabetes. Whole-study results and caveats: Within the patient group, naive, central memory and Treg TCRB repertoires appeared more similar to each other than within healthy donors. Across all four CD4+ subsets, people with type 1 diabetes showed modestly shorter TCRB CDR3s.

Reverse transcribing all isolated RNA meant expressed TCRB transcripts were sequenced. The data were produced by immunoSEQ multiplex PCR, yet TCRdb's version contains in-frame clones alone and is incomplete. Counted here are about 340,000 clones, roughly 14% occurring once; the ten biggest clones make up roughly 0.015%. Remarks on this clone: What it binds is not known. Distinct nucleotide sequences in the sample also encode this CDR3.

CDR3 size: 13 residues. Trimming left V 1 base short and J 2 bases short, with 8 bases between. Germline values: CDR1 GTSNPN, CDR2 SVGIG (reference sequence). Sorted populations were all over 98% pure. Sequencing was performed on naive CD4+ T cells from blood. J is TRBJ2-5 and V is TRBV30; D is possibly TRBD1 (6 bases). The TCR comes from a woman aged 18-30 years with type 1 diabetes. In DNA, the CDR3 is TGTGCCTGGAGTGCACAGGGACAAGAGACCCAGTACTTC. Protein sequence: CAWSAQGQETQYF.